Presented here are 21 T cell receptor beta chains from one specimen sequenced in a study of blood T cell repertoires in COVID-19. Libraries were prepared by immunoSEQ multiplex PCR; TCRdb keeps only in-frame clonotypes and omits some of them. Among some 530,000 clones listed, 80% to 90% were seen once. The source material was peripheral blood. Receptors were obtained from a human donor in a cohort sampled during active COVID-19.

The chain uses TRBV28 and TRBJ2-1, with 11 bases matching TRBD2. V gave up 7 bases and J gave up 5 bases; unmatched junction bases: 4. Germline V gene data show CDR1 as MDHEN and CDR2 as SYDVKM. The CDR3 contains 14 residues. The CDR3, as DNA: TGTGCCAGCAAGACTAGCGGGACTCACAATGAGCAGTTCTTC. Translated, it gives CASKTSGTHNEQFF.

The rearrangement links TRBV27 to TRBJ2-2; D possibly corresponds to TRBD1 (6 bases). The CDR3 totals 14 residues. Trimming removed 6 bases from V and 1 base from J, with 9 bases in between. Looked up from germline, CDR1 is MNHEY and CDR2 is SMNVEV (reference sequence). CDR3 sequence reads: CASSSDRNTGELFF. In DNA form, the CDR3 reads TGTGCCAGCAGCTCGGACAGGAACACCGGGGAGCTGTTTTTT.

J is TRBJ1-1 and V is TRBV10-1; 7 bases fit TRBD1. Germline CDR1 reads WNHNN; CDR2 reads SYGVQD (reference sequence). V lost 6 bases, J lost 0 bases, and 10 bases stayed unmatched. This CDR3 is 16 amino acids long. This CDR3 reads CASRDWDSQMNTEAFF. For the CDR3, the DNA is TGCGCCAGCAGAGATTGGGACAGCCAGATGAACACTGAAGCTTTCTTT.

The chain carries TRBV6-6 and TRBJ2-7, with unresolved D. Germline V gene sequence: CDR1 MNHNY, CDR2 SVGAGI (reference sequence). This CDR3 is built from 12 residues. V was cut by 4 bases and J by 5 bases, with 9 bases left in between. DNA for the CDR3: TGTGCCAGCAGTTCCCCCGAGCACGAGCAGTACTTC. Protein product: CASSSPEHEQYF.

The V and J genes are TRBV6-5 and TRBJ2-7, with TRBD1 matching over 8 bases. The CDR3 covers 12 residues. The J segment lost 6 bases and the V segment lost 6 bases, leaving 4 bases of the junction unmatched. The germline gives CDR1 MNHEY, CDR2 SVGAGI. CDR3 DNA: TGTGCCAGCAGAGGGACAGGCGGCGAGCAGTACTTC. Protein product: CASRGTGGEQYF.

The chain uses TRBV18 and TRBJ2-1, with unresolved D. V was trimmed by 4 bases and J by 2 bases, leaving 9 bases between them. The CDR3 is made up of 14 amino acids. Germline CDR1 KGHSH, CDR2 LQKENI. CDR3 DNA: TGTGCCAGCTCACAGGAGACCCCCTACAATGAGCAGTTCTTC. This sequence encodes CASSQETPYNEQFF.

This chain connects TRBV20-1 to TRBJ2-1, with 14 bases matching TRBD2. CDR3 length: 15 residues. The germline V gene encodes CDR1 DFQATT and CDR2 SNEGSKA (reference sequence). J was trimmed by 9 bases and V by 5 bases; bases with no gene match: 9. CDR3 residues: CSARVGLAGVSEQFF. In DNA form, the CDR3 reads TGCAGTGCTCGTGTGGGACTAGCGGGAGTTAGTGAGCAGTTCTTC.

The chain has TRBV30 and TRBJ1-2, with 12 bases that match TRBD1. V was clipped by 6 bases and J by 1 base; unmatched bases: 9. This CDR3 comprises 16 residues. Germline V gene data show CDR1 as GTSNPN and CDR2 as SVGIG (reference sequence). The CDR3 is CACPSGQGAINYGYTF. CDR3 nucleotide sequence: TGTGCCTGCCCCTCGGGACAGGGGGCGATTAACTATGGCTACACCTTC.

A few counts support this clone. V is TRBV11-2 and J is TRBJ1-3; no reliable D call. V was cut by 5 bases and J by 2 bases, with 4 bases left in between. From germline, CDR1 is SGHAT and CDR2 FQNNGV. The CDR3 length is 12 residues. CDR3 amino acids: CASSPTGNTIYF. DNA of the CDR3: TGTGCCAGCAGCCCTACTGGAAACACCATATATTTT.

A remark on this clone: A read error may account for a junction end that differs from germline. This chain links TRBV7-7 with TRBJ2-2; TRBD2 matches at 10 bases. The CDR3 loop spans 17 amino acids. Germline V CDR1 and CDR2: SSHAT, FNYEAQ (reference sequence). DNA of the CDR3: TGTGCTAGCAGCCCCGGGCACGGGACTAGCGTTCCCGGGGAGCTGTTTTTT. Protein product: CASSPGHGTSVPGELFF. Supplemented by reference TRBV7-7 and TRBJ2-2, the full variable domain reads GAGVSQSPRYKVTKRGQDVTLRCDPISSHATLYWYQQALGQGPEFLTYFNYEAQPDKSGLPSDRFSAERPEGSISTLTIQRTEQRDSAMYRCASSPGHGTSVPGELFFGEGSRLTVL.

The chain couples TRBV28 to TRBJ2-4; TRBD2 aligns across 8 bases. V gave up 2 bases and J gave up 9 bases; unmatched junction bases: 6. The length of the CDR3 is 14 residues. CDR1 is MDHEN and CDR2 is SYDVKM in the germline V gene. CDR3: CASSLVAGPSIQYF. The CDR3 coding sequence is TGTGCCAGCAGTTTAGTAGCGGGGCCCAGCATTCAGTACTTC.

The rearrangement joins TRBV5-4 to TRBJ1-4, with D tentatively TRBD1 (6 bases). This CDR3 spans 14 amino acids. V lost 2 bases, J lost 5 bases, and 10 bases lay in between. Germline V CDR1 and CDR2: SGHNT, YYREEE (reference sequence). CDR3 in DNA: TGTGCCAGCAGCTTACAGGGAAAGAATGAAAAACTGTTTTTT. Encoded protein: CASSLQGKNEKLFF.

The DNA of the CDR3 is TGTGCCAGCAGCCATCCCTGGAGGACAGGGGCGTACGAGCAGTACTTC. Protein sequence: CASSHPWRTGAYEQYF. The rearrangement links TRBV11-2 to TRBJ2-7, with 9 bases fitting TRBD1. The CDR3 runs 16 residues. V shed 5 bases, J shed 4 bases, and the junction held 12 bases outside the gene matches. Germline loops: CDR1 SGHAT, CDR2 FQNNGV.

CDR3 DNA: TGTGCCAGTAGTCGTCAGGGGACCAACAATGAGCAGTTCTTC. Encoded protein: CASSRQGTNNEQFF. V and J are TRBV19 and TRBJ2-1; possible D gene TRBD1, 6 bases. This CDR3 is built from 14 residues. Germline CDR1 LNHDA, CDR2 SQIVND (reference sequence). V was clipped by 5 bases and J by 5 bases, with 13 bases between them.

The rearrangement uses TRBV7-2 and TRBJ1-4, with TRBD1 as a possible D gene (6 bases). V lost 1 base and J lost 7, with 16 bases in between. In germline, CDR1 is SGHTA, CDR2 FQGNSA. The CDR3 is 16 amino acids. The CDR3 spells CASSLGGGGGSEKLFF. As DNA, the CDR3 is TGTGCCAGCAGCTTAGGGGGTGGCGGGGGCAGTGAAAAACTGTTTTTT.

The V and J genes are TRBV5-4 and TRBJ2-5; weak D call: TRBD1 (7 bases). Trimming removed 0 bases from V and 1 base from J, with 13 bases in between. The CDR3 runs to 16 residues. Germline assignment: CDR1 SGHNT and CDR2 YYREEE (reference sequence). CDR3 DNA sequence: TGTGCCAGCAGCTTGGAAGCCCAGGGGGGCCAAGAGACCCAGTACTTC. Encoded protein: CASSLEAQGGQETQYF.

This chain uses TRBV7-2 with TRBJ1-2, with TRBD1 matching over 8 bases. The CDR3 consists of 16 residues. J gave up 6 bases and V 3 bases, and 12 bases lay outside the gene matches. Germline V gene data show CDR1 as SGHTA and CDR2 as FQGNSA. Here the CDR3 DNA reads TGTGCCAGCAGCTTGACAGGGGAAATGGGAACGCATGGCTACACCTTC. The encoded protein is CASSLTGEMGTHGYTF.

The chain links TRBV9 to TRBJ2-7; a weak D match, TRBD2 (5 bases). CDR3 length equals 17 residues. CDR1 is SGDLS and CDR2 is YYNGEE in the germline V gene. The germline V and J ends were trimmed by 3 bases and 4 bases, with 23 bases remaining between them. This CDR3 is CASSARSWSSVEYEQYF. The DNA for the CDR3 is TGTGCCAGCAGCGCCAGGAGTTGGAGTAGCGTCGAATACGAGCAGTACTTC.

The CDR3 nucleotides read TGTGCCAGCATTCAGCCAACTAGCGGAATTGCACTGGATACGCAGTATTTT. Translated: CASIQPTSGIALDTQYF. The rearrangement links TRBV6-4 to TRBJ2-3; 8 nucleotides match TRBD2. V shed 7 bases and J 6 bases; nucleotides not matched to a gene: 18. Looked up from germline, CDR1 is MRHNA and CDR2 is SNTAGT. CDR3 size: 17 residues.

The rearrangement links TRBV7-3 to TRBJ2-5; 7 bases fit TRBD2. The trim removed 10 bases at V and 5 bases at J, leaving 10 bases unmatched. The CDR3 consists of 13 residues. CDR1 is SGHTA, CDR2 FQGTGA, per germline. CDR3: CATQRAGRETQYF. In nucleotides, the CDR3 is TGTGCCACCCAACGAGCGGGAAGGGAGACCCAGTACTTC.

V is TRBV29-1 and J is TRBJ2-4; the D gene is possibly TRBD2 (7 bases). The CDR3 extends over 14 amino acids. The V end lost 4 bases, the J end lost 1 base, and 11 bases lay between the germline ends. Germline V gene sequence: CDR1 SQVTM, CDR2 ANQGSEA. CDR3 amino acids: CSVAKGGAKNIQYF. In nucleotides, the CDR3 is TGCAGCGTTGCAAAGGGGGGGGCCAAAAACATTCAGTACTTC.